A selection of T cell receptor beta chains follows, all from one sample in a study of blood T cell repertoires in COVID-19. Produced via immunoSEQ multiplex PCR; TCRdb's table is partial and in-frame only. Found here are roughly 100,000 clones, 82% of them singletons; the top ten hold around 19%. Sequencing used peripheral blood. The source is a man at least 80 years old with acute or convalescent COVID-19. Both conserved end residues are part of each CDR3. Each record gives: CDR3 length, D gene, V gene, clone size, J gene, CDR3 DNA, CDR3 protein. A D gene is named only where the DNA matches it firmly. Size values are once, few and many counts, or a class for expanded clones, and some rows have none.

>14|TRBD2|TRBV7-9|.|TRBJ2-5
TGTGCCAGCAGCGCGACTAGCGGGAAAGAGACCCAGTACTTC
CASSATSGKETQYF
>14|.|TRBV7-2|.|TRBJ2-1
TGTGCCAGCAGCTTAGGGGGAGACCTTAATGAGCAGTTCTTC
CASSLGGDLNEQFF
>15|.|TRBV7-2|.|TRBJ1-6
TGTGCCAGCAGCTTAGCGGGCAGATTAAATTCACCCCTCCACTTT
CASSLAGRLNSPLHF
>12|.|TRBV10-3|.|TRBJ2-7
TGTGCCATTAAAGGAGCGTACTACGAGCAGTACTTC
CAIKGAYYEQYF
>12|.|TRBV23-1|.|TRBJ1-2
TGCGCCAGCAGTCATGGAGGAGGTGGCTACACCTTC
CASSHGGGGYTF
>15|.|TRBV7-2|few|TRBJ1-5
TGTGCCAGCAGCTTCGGCACCCCGGGAAATCAGCCCCAGCATTTT
CASSFGTPGNQPQHF
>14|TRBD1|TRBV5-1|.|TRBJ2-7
TGCGCCAGCACCAGGGACAGGGGAACCCACGAGCAGTACTTC
CASTRDRGTHEQYF
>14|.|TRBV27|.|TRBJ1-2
TGTGCCAGCAGTCCTCAGAGGGAGGTCTATGGCTACACCTTC
CASSPQREVYGYTF
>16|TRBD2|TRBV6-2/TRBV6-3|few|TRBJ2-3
TGTGCCAGCAGCCGATATACGGGGGGGCCCCCAGATACGCAGTATTTT
CASSRYTGGPPDTQYF
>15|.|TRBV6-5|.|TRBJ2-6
TGTGCCAGCAGGCGGTTAGGCTCTGGGGCCAACGTCCTGACTTTC
CASRRLGSGANVLTF
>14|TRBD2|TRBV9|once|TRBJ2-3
TGTGCCAGCAAGCGGGAGGAGGGCACAGATACGCAGTATTTT
CASKREEGTDTQYF
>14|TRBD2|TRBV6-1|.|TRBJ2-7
TGTGCCAGCAGTGAAATAGCGGGAGGGGCCGAGCAGTACTTC
CASSEIAGGAEQYF
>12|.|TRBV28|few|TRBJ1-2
TGTGCCAGCAGGCCGGGAAACTCTGGCTACACCTTC
CASRPGNSGYTF
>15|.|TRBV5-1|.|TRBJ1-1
TGCGCCAGCAGCTTGGTGGGGCTCATGGGCACTGAAGCTTTCTTT
CASSLVGLMGTEAFF
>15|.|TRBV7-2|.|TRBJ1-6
TGTGCCAGCAGCTTAGTTGGTTCGGGGAATTCACCCCTCCACTTT
CASSLVGSGNSPLHF
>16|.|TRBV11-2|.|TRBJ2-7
TGTGCCAGCAGCGTCACTAGGACCCCGAGCTCCTACGAGCAGTACTTC
CASSVTRTPSSYEQYF
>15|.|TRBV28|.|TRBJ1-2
TGTGCCAGCACCTCAGGGTCCGCAGACGACTATGGCTACACCTTC
CASTSGSADDYGYTF
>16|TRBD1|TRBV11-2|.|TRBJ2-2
TGTGCCAGCAGCACGTACAGGGGGCAAGGCACCGGGGAGCTGTTTTTT
CASSTYRGQGTGELFF
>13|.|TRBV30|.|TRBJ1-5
TGTGCCTGGAACAAGAATAGCAATCAGCCCCAGCATTTT
CAWNKNSNQPQHF
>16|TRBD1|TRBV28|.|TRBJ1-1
TGTGCCAGCGATGACAGGGGAAGACGGATGAACACTGAAGCTTTCTTT
CASDDRGRRMNTEAFF
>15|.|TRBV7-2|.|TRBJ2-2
TGTGCCAGCAATCGCCACATGCTAGGCACCGGGGAGCTGTTTTTT
CASNRHMLGTGELFF
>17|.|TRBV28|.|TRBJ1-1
TGTGCCAGCAGTTTACCCATCCTCCCTCGAGTGAACACTGAAGCTTTCTTT
CASSLPILPRVNTEAFF
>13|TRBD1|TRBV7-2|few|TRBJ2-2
TGTGCCAGCAGCTTCAGGGGGCCCGGGGAGCTGTTTTTT
CASSFRGPGELFF
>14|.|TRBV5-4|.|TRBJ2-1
TGTGCCAGCAGCTTTGATTCTGCGAGCGATGAGCAGTTCTTC
CASSFDSASDEQFF
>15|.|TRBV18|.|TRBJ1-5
TGTGCCAGCTCACCACAAACGGCGGTGAATCAGCCCCAGCATTTT
CASSPQTAVNQPQHF
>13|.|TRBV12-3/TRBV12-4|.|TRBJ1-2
TGTGCCAGCAGTCGACAGGCCCACTATGGCTACACCTTC
CASSRQAHYGYTF
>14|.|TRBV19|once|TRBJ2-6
TGTGCCAGTAGTGACAGAAGGGGAGCCAACGTCCTGACTTTC
CASSDRRGANVLTF
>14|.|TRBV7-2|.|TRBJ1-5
TGTGCCAGCAGCCCGGCGGGGGCTGATCAGCCCCAGCATTTT
CASSPAGADQPQHF
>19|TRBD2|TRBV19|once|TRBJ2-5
TGTGCCAGTAAGGGGGGACGACTAGCGGGAGTGGGCGCCAAAGAGACCCAGTACTTC
CASKGGRLAGVGAKETQYF
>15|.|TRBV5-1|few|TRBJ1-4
TGCGCCAGCAGCTCAATCGGGGGGGCGCGGGAAAAACTGTTTTTT
CASSSIGGAREKLFF
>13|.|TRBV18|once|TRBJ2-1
TGTGCCAGCTCACCAGGACACAACAATGAGCAGTTCTTC
CASSPGHNNEQFF
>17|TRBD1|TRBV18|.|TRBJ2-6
TGTGCCAGCTCACCACAGGGACAGGGAACCGGGGCCAACGTCCTGACTTTC
CASSPQGQGTGANVLTF
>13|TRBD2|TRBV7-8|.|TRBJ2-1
TGTGCCAGCAGCCCCCATAGCGGGTTCGAGCAGTTCTTC
CASSPHSGFEQFF
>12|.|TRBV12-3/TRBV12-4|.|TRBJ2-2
TGTGCCAGCAGTCGGGACATCAGGGAGCTGTTTTTT
CASSRDIRELFF
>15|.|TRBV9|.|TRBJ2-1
TGTGCCAGCAGCGTCGTCGGGAGCTCCTACAATGAGCAGTTCTTC
CASSVVGSSYNEQFF
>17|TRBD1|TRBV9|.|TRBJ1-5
TGTGCCAGCAGCCCGGGACAGGGATCGACTAGCAATCAGCCCCAGCATTTT
CASSPGQGSTSNQPQHF
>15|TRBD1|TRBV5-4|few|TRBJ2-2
TGTGCCAGCAGCGGAGGACAGGTGAACACCGGGGAGCTGTTTTTT
CASSGGQVNTGELFF
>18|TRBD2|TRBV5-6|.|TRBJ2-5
TGTGCCAGCAACCCACAATCCGGGACTAGCGGGATTGGGGAGACCCAGTACTTC
CASNPQSGTSGIGETQYF
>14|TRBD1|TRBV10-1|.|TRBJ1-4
TGCGCCAGCAGTGCAGGGGGAGCTAATGAAAAACTGTTTTTT
CASSAGGANEKLFF
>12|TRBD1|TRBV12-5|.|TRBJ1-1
TGTGCTAGCGGGACAGGGGTCACTGAAGCTTTCTTT
CASGTGVTEAFF
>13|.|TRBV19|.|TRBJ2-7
TGTGCCAGTAGTGTCGGACAGCAGTACGAGCAGTACTTC
CASSVGQQYEQYF